At least ten counts were recorded for the clone carrying this TCR beta chain. CDR1 is SGHAT, CDR2 FQNNGV, per germline. The CDR3 consists of 15 residues. V was shortened by 3 bases and J by 3 bases, with 9 bases between the two germline ends. Noted time point: newly diagnosed GD, antithyroid drugs for less than 3 months. Construction of the TCR library relied on RNA isolated from PBMCs. Roughly 10 milliliters of peripheral blood were taken and placed in EDTA tubes. These data come from a study of regulatory T cells in long-lasting Graves disease. Assembly of TCR beta libraries relied on iRepertoire HTBI primers together with Arm-PCR of CDR3 regions. In TCRdb, the multiplex PCR reads were re-called with MiXCR into one record per CDR3 protein. The sample consists of about 400,000 distinct CDR3 sequences, 15% to 20% of them appearing once. These data also formed part of another study, on T cells in Graves' hyperthyroidism and ophthalmopathy. According to that study: Diagnostic decisions used clinical symptoms, serum thyroxine and TRAb, thyroid ultrasound and orbital computed tomography. Using the HTBI primer set, a first-round RT-PCR was run on the TCR CDR3. Ophthalmopathy prediction by the model preceded onset by a median roughly 6 months.

The chain carries TRBV11-2 and TRBJ2-6; D might be TRBD1 (6 bases). The input for sequencing was peripheral blood mononuclear cells (PBMCs), taken at new diagnosis, from a patient treated with antithyroid drugs. The receptor was derived from a woman younger than 30 with Graves disease. The CDR3 spells CASSFGRGGANVLTF. The CDR3, as DNA: TGTGCCAGCAGCTTCGGCAGGGGTGGGGCCAACGTCCTGACTTTC. Supplemented by reference TRBV11-2 and TRBJ2-6, the full variable domain reads EAGVAQSPRYKIIEKRQSVAFWCNPISGHATLYWYQQILGQGPKLLIQFQNNGVVDDSQLPKDRFSAERLKGVDSTLKIQPAKLEDSAVYLCASSFGRGGANVLTFGAGSRLTVL.